These 18 T cell receptor beta chains originate from one sample sequenced in a study of control samples from healthy donors and cancer patients. Measured with immunoSEQ multiplex PCR; TCRdb has only the in-frame clones, and not every one. This sample yields about 410,000 clones, of which about nine tenths are seen a single time; over 5.5% belongs to the top ten. Sequenced: PBMCs. The receptors were sampled from a man aged 40-49 years with head and neck cancer.

The chain recombines TRBV7-3 with TRBJ2-6; TRBD1 is a possible D gene (5 bases). Per the germline V gene, CDR1 is SGHTA and CDR2 is FQGTGA. The CDR3 is 17 residues long. Trimming shortened V by 1 base and J by 0 bases, and 10 bases separated the two germline ends. The CDR3 bases are TGTGCCAGCAGCTTAAGGACAATAAGCTCTGGGGCCAACGTCCTGACTTTC. Protein sequence: CASSLRTISSGANVLTF.

This sequence joins TRBV5-1 and TRBJ1-2; D gene uncertain. The length of the CDR3 is 16 residues. From germline, CDR1 is SGHRS and CDR2 YFSETQ. V lost 4 bases and J 6 bases, leaving 22 bases between the germline ends. CDR3 loop: CASSLSPGGVPNGYTF. The CDR3 region has the DNA TGCGCCAGCAGCCTCTCCCCCGGAGGCGTTCCGAATGGCTACACCTTC.

The genes are TRBV5-1 and TRBJ2-7; weak D call: TRBD1 (5 bases). This CDR3 has 15 residues. The V end was cut by 2 bases, the J end by 3 bases, with 15 bases between. In germline, CDR1 is SGHRS, CDR2 YFSETQ. This CDR3 is CASSLRQPPHYEQYF. Written as DNA, the CDR3 is TGCGCCAGCAGCTTAAGACAGCCCCCCCACTACGAGCAGTACTTC. Together with reference TRBV5-1 and TRBJ2-7, the CDR3 gives the full variable domain: KAGVTQTPRYLIKTRGQQVTLSCSPISGHRSVSWYQQTPGQGLQFLFEYFSETQRNKGNFPGRFSGRQFSNSRSEMNVSTLELGDSALYLCASSLRQPPHYEQYFGPGTRLTVT.

As for this clone: At the DNA level, this CDR3 is encoded by other sequences in the same sample as well. This CDR3 reads CASRGGPSTGELFF. The DNA of the CDR3 is TGTGCCAGTCGGGGGGGGCCTAGCACCGGGGAGCTGTTTTTT. The chain employs TRBV19 and TRBJ2-2; TRBD2 matches 8 bases. After removal of 8 bases from V and 4 bases from J, the junction contained 6 bases not matched to a gene. The CDR3 spans 14 residues. Germline CDR1 reads LNHDA; CDR2 reads SQIVND (reference sequence).

This clone was counted only a few times. The chain uses TRBV30 and TRBJ1-5, with D possibly TRBD1 on 5 matching bases. V gave up 2 bases and J gave up 4 bases, with 12 bases separating them. The length of the CDR3 is 14 residues. Germline V gene lookup returns CDR1 GTSNPN and CDR2 SVGIG (reference sequence). This CDR3 reads CAWSSASGNQPQHF. The CDR3 region has the DNA TGTGCCTGGAGTAGTGCCTCAGGGAATCAGCCCCAGCATTTT.

This chain's CDR3 is CASSQAGQGDNQPQHF. The CDR3 coding sequence is TGTGCCAGCAGCCAAGCGGGACAGGGGGATAATCAGCCCCAGCATTTT. This chain uses TRBV4-2 with TRBJ1-5; 11 bases map to TRBD1. Germline V gene data show CDR1 as LGHNA and CDR2 as YNFKEQ. J gave up 4 bases and V 1 base, and 3 bases lay outside the gene matches. CDR3 length equals 16 residues.

Concerning this clone: Other DNA sequences of this sample code for an identical CDR3. The J gene is TRBJ1-5, the V gene TRBV5-1; D remains unclear. This CDR3 spans 15 amino acids. Germline assignment: CDR1 SGHRS and CDR2 YFSETQ. V shed 0 bases and J shed 0 bases, with 7 bases lying between them. CDR3 nucleotide sequence: TGCGCCAGCAGCTTGGACGGGGATAGCAATCAGCCCCAGCATTTT. Translated: CASSLDGDSNQPQHF.

The chain is built from TRBV3-1 (or the pseudogene TRBV3-2) and TRBJ2-2; tentatively, D is TRBD1 (5 bases). The CDR3 is 14 residues long. V lost 4 bases and J lost 3, with 9 bases in between. Looked up from germline, CDR1 is LGHDT and CDR2 is YNNKEL (reference sequence). The CDR3 spells CASSPGRDTGELFF. Written as DNA, the CDR3 is TGTGCCAGCAGCCCAGGCAGGGACACCGGGGAGCTGTTTTTT.

The CDR3 DNA follows: TGTGCCAGTAGTGGCAAGAGCTCCTACGAGCAGTACTTC. Translation: CASSGKSSYEQYF. This chain joins TRBV19 and TRBJ2-7, with no clear D. Germline loops: CDR1 LNHDA, CDR2 SQIVND (reference sequence). Trimming took 5 bases from V and 0 from J, leaving 8 bases between them. CDR3 length: 13 residues.

The chain uses TRBV19 and TRBJ2-7, with TRBD1 identical over 8 bases. V was pared by 3 bases and J by 9 bases, with 16 bases of the junction left unmatched. This CDR3 has 16 residues. CDR1 and CDR2 (germline): LNHDA, SQIVND (reference sequence). The CDR3 region is CASSMQTGELLRVQYF. CDR3 in DNA: TGTGCCAGTAGTATGCAGACAGGGGAACTCTTACGAGTGCAGTACTTC.

This clone has only one observation. V gene TRBV5-1 combines with J gene TRBJ1-1; D unclear. This CDR3 has 19 residues. V shed 2 bases and J shed 0 bases, with 23 bases lying between them. CDR1 is SGHRS, CDR2 YFSETQ, per germline. The CDR3: CASSLVDHSSIPMNTEAFF. In DNA, the CDR3 is TGCGCCAGCAGCTTAGTTGACCATAGCTCTATTCCAATGAACACTGAAGCTTTCTTT.

J is TRBJ2-7 and V is TRBV15, with 7 bases aligning to TRBD1. The CDR3 consists of 14 residues. J lost 0 bases, V lost 6 bases, and 5 bases had no gene match. Per the germline V gene, CDR1 is LNHNV and CDR2 is YYDKDF (reference sequence). The CDR3 spells CATSDRERSYEQYF. The DNA of the CDR3 is TGTGCCACCAGTGACAGGGAACGCTCCTACGAGCAGTACTTC.

The rearrangement links TRBV2 to TRBJ2-7; 7 bases align to TRBD1. The length of the CDR3 is 14 residues. CDR1 SNHLY and CDR2 FYNNEI come from the germline V gene. J was trimmed by 0 bases and V by 11 bases; bases with no gene match: 10. The CDR3 reads CAANPGTASYEQYF. DNA for the CDR3: TGTGCCGCCAATCCCGGGACAGCCTCCTACGAGCAGTACTTC.

The V and J genes are TRBV7-9 and TRBJ1-6; the D gene is possibly TRBD1 (5 bases). The V end was cut by 2 bases, the J end by 0 bases, with 5 bases between. There are 15 residues in the CDR3. Germline V gene data show CDR1 as SEHNR and CDR2 as FQNEAQ (reference sequence). The CDR3 loop is CASSLQGSYNSPLHF. CDR3 DNA: TGTGCCAGCAGCTTACAGGGCTCCTATAATTCACCCCTCCACTTT.

The rearrangement links TRBV6-5 to TRBJ1-2; a weak D match, TRBD1 (6 bases). Germline CDR1 and CDR2: MNHEY and SVGAGI. V gave up 4 bases and J gave up 6 bases, with 15 bases separating them. The CDR3 runs 14 residues. CDR3 sequence: CASSLLQGRDGYTF. For the CDR3, the DNA is TGTGCCAGCAGTTTGTTACAGGGAAGAGATGGCTACACCTTC.

The chain links TRBV10-3 to TRBJ2-1; 10 nucleotides line up with TRBD2. Trimming cost V 4 bases and J 3 bases; bases outside gene matches: 3. The CDR3 extends over 15 amino acids. In germline, CDR1 is ENHRY, CDR2 SYGVKD. Here the CDR3 reads CAISATSGDYNEQFF. The DNA for the CDR3 is TGTGCCATCAGTGCTACTAGCGGGGACTACAATGAGCAGTTCTTC.

The chain is built from TRBV2 and TRBJ2-3; D is unclear. The CDR3 is 15 amino acids. The germline V gene has CDR1 SNHLY and CDR2 FYNNEI. Trimming cost V 10 bases and J 1 base, with 18 bases left between them. For the CDR3, the DNA is TGTGCCACCAAGCAGACTCGCGGCCGCACAGATACGCAGTATTTT. Amino acid sequence: CATKQTRGRTDTQYF.

The CDR3 is CASSQALRQKQYF. The CDR3 nucleotides read TGTGCCAGCAGCCAAGCGCTCCGACAGAAGCAGTACTTC. This chain connects TRBV3-1 (or the pseudogene TRBV3-2) to TRBJ2-7, with TRBD1 as a possible D gene (5 bases). This CDR3 spans 13 amino acids. From germline, CDR1 is LGHDT and CDR2 YNNKEL (reference sequence). Trimming removed 1 base at V and 8 bases at J, with 12 bases between.